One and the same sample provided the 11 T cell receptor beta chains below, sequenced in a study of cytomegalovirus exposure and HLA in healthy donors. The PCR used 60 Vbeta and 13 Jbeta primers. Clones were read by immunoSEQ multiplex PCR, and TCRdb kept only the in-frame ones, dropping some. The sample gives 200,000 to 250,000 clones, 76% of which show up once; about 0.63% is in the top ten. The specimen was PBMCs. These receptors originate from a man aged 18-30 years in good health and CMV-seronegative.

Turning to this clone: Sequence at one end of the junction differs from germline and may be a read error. CDR3 in DNA: TGTGCCGGCAGCTTGGCTGGACAGGGGGCCTACGAGCAGTACTTC. Translated, it gives CAGSLAGQGAYEQYF. V gene TRBV5-4 combines with J gene TRBJ2-7, with 10 bases aligning to TRBD1. This CDR3 has 15 residues. Per germline, CDR1 SGHNT and CDR2 YYREEE (reference sequence).

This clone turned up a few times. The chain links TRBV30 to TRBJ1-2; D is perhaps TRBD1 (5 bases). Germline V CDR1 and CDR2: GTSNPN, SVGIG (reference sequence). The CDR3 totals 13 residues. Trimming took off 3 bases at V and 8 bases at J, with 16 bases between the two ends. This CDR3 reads CAWRRTPSEGYTF. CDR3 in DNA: TGTGCCTGGAGACGGACACCCTCGGAAGGCTACACCTTC.

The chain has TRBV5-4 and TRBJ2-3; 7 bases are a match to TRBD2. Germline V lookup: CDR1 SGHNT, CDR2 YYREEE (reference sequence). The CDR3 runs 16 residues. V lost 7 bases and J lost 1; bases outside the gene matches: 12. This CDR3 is CASGVFVAGGTDTQYF. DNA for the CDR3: TGTGCCAGCGGGGTCTTTGTCGCGGGAGGCACAGATACGCAGTATTTT. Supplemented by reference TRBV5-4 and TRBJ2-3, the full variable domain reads ETGVTQSPTHLIKTRGQQVTLRCSSQSGHNTVSWYQQALGQGPQFIFQYYREEENGRGNFPPRFSGLQFPNYSSELNVNALELDDSALYLCASGVFVAGGTDTQYFGPGTRLTVL.

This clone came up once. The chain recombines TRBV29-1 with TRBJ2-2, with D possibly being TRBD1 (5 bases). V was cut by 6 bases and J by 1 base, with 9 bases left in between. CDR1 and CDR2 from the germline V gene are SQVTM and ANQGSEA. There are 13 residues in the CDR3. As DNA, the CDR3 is TGCAGCGTGGACATCTTGAACACCGGGGAGCTGTTTTTT. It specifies CSVDILNTGELFF.

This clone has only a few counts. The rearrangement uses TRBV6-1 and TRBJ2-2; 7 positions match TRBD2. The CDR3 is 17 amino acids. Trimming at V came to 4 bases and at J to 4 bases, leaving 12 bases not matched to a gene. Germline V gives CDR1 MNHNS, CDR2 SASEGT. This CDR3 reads CASSGPLARTVTGELFF. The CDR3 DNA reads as TGTGCCAGCAGTGGACCACTAGCGCGGACGGTCACCGGGGAGCTGTTTTTT.

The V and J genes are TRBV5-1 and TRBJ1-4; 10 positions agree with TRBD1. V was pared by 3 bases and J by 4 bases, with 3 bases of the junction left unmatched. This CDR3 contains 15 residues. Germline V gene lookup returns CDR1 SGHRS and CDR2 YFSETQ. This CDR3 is CASSSGTGVNEKLFF. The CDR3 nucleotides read TGCGCCAGCAGCTCCGGGACAGGGGTTAATGAAAAACTGTTTTTT.

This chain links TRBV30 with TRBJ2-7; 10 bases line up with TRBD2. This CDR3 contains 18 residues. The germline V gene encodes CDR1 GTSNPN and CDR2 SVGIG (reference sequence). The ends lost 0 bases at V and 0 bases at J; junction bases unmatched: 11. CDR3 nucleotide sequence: TGTGCCTGGAGTGTACTAGCGGGAAAGATAAGGGGCTCCTACGAGCAGTACTTC. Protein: CAWSVLAGKIRGSYEQYF. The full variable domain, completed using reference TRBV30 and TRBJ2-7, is SQTIHQWPATLVQPVGSPLSLECTVEGTSNPNLYWYRQAAGRGLQLLFYSVGIGQISSEVPQNLSASRPQDRQFILSSKKLLLSDSGFYLCAWSVLAGKIRGSYEQYFGPGTRLTVT.

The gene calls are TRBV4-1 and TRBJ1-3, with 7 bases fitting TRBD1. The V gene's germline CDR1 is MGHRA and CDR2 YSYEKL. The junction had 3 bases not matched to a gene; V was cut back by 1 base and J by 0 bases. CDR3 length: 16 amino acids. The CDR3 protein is CASSQVGTVSGNTIYF. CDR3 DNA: TGCGCCAGCAGCCAAGTTGGGACAGTCTCTGGAAACACCATATATTTT.

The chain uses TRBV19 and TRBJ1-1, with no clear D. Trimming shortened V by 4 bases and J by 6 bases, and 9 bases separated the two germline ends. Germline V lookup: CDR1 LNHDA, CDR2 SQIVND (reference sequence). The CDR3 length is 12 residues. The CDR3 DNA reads TGTGCCAGTAGTAGTCAATACTCTGAAGCTTTCTTT. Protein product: CASSSQYSEAFF.

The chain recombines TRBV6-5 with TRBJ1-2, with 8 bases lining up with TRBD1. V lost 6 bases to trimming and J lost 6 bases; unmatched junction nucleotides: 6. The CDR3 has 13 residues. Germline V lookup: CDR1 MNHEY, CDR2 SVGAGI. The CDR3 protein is CASSGRGRDGYTF. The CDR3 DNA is TGTGCCAGCAGCGGCAGGGGGCGGGATGGCTACACCTTC.

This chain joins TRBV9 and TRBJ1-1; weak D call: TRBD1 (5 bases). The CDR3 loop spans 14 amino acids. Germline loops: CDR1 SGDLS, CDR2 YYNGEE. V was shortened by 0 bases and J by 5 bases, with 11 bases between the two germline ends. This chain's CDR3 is CASSVAGAPTEAFF. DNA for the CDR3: TGTGCCAGCAGCGTAGCTGGGGCTCCGACTGAAGCTTTCTTT. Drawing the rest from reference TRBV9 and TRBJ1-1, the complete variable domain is DSGVTQTPKHLITATGQRVTLRCSPRSGDLSVYWYQQSLDQGLQFLIQYYNGEERAKGNILERFSAQQFPDLHSELNLSSLELGDSALYFCASSVAGAPTEAFFGQGTRLTVV.